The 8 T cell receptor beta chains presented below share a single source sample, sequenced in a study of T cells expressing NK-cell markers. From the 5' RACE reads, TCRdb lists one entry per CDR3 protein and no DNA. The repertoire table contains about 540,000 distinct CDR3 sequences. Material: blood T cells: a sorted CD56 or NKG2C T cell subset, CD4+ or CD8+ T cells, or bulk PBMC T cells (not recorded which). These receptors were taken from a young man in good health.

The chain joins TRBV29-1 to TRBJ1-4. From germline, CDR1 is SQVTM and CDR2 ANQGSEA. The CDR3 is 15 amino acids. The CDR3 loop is CSVVTGLATNEKLFF. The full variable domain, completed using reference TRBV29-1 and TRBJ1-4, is SAVISQKPSRDICQRGTSLTIQCQVDSQVTMMFWYRQQPGQSLTLIATANQGSEATYESGFVIDKFPISRPNLTFSTLTVSNMSPEDSSIYLCSVVTGLATNEKLFFGSGTQLSVL.

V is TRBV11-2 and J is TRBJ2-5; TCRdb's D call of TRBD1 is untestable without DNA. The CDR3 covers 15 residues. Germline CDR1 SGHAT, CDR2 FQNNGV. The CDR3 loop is CASSPRSREGETQYF.

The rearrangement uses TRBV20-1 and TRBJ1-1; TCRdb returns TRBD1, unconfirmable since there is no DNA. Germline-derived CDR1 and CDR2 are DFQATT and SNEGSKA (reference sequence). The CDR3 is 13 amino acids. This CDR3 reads CSAKDRGGTEAFF.

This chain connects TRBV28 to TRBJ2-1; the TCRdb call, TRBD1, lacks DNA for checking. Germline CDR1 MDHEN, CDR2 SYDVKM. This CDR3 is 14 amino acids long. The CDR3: CASSSPGSTDEQFF.

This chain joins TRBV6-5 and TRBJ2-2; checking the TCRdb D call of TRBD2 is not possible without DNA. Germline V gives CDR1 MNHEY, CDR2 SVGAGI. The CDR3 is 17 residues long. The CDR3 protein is CATVPGLAGANTGELFF.

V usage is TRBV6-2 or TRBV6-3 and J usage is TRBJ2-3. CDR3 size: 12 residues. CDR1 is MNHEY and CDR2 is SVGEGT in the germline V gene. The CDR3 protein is CASRAAADTQYF.

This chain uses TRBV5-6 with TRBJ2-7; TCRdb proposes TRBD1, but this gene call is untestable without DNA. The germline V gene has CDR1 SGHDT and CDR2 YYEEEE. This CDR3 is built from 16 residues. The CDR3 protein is CASSGFGDTEPYGQYF.

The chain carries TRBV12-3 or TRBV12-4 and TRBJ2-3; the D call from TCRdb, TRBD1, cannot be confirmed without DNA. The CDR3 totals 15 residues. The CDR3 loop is CASSLNRMFTDTQYF.